What follows are 31 T cell receptor beta chains derived from one specimen sequenced in a study of blood T cell repertoires in COVID-19. TCRdb's copy holds only in-frame clones and misses some; the assay was immunoSEQ multiplex PCR. The table records 85,000 to 120,000 clones, about 64% of them present only once. Sequencing input: peripheral blood. These receptors were obtained from a human donor with acute or convalescent COVID-19. The donor label of this sample is uncertain.

The chain uses TRBV20-1 and TRBJ1-4; D is uncertain. The germline V gene encodes CDR1 DFQATT and CDR2 SNEGSKA (reference sequence). This CDR3 has 11 residues. Deletions cut 2 bases from V and 10 bases from J, with 8 bases between. CDR3 DNA: TGCAGTGCTAGATTAGCGGGAAAACTGTTTTTT. This encodes CSARLAGKLFF.

This chain joins TRBV24-1 and TRBJ1-1; D is unresolved. The CDR3 contains 13 residues. Between the trimmed V and J ends, which lost 2 bases and 2 bases, there was a span of 5 bases. In germline, CDR1 is KGHDR, CDR2 SFDVKD. For the CDR3, the DNA is TGTGCCACCAGTGATTACAGAAACACTGAAGCTTTCTTT. This translates into CATSDYRNTEAFF.

This chain joins TRBV7-9 and TRBJ2-5; D ambiguous. The length of the CDR3 is 14 residues. V lost 0 bases and J lost 1, with 6 bases in between. Germline V gives CDR1 SEHNR, CDR2 FQNEAQ (reference sequence). The CDR3 here is CASSLAPPQETQYF. In DNA, the CDR3 is TGTGCCAGCAGCTTAGCCCCTCCCCAAGAGACCCAGTACTTC.

The CDR3 loop reads CASSLSGNLNTEAFF. CDR3 DNA: TGTGCCAGCAGCTTAAGCGGGAATCTGAACACTGAAGCTTTCTTT. This sequence joins TRBV7-8 and TRBJ1-1; D gene uncertain. CDR1 and CDR2 (germline): SGHVS, FQNEAQ. The CDR3 is made up of 15 amino acids. Trimming left V 2 bases short and J 0 bases short, with 10 bases between.

The rearrangement links TRBV11-2 to TRBJ1-2, with D uncertain. The CDR3 loop spans 14 amino acids. Germline CDR1 reads SGHAT; CDR2 reads FQNNGV. V was shortened by 0 bases and J by 2 bases, with 7 bases between the two germline ends. In DNA form, the CDR3 reads TGTGCCAGCAGCTTAGATATCCAGAACTATGGCTACACCTTC. Protein: CASSLDIQNYGYTF.

This clone was detected only a few times. This chain connects TRBV18 to TRBJ2-1; D perhaps matches TRBD1 (5 bases). This CDR3 comprises 14 residues. CDR1 and CDR2 (germline): KGHSH, LQKENI. V was shortened by 3 bases and J by 9 bases, with 15 bases between the two germline ends. The CDR3 DNA follows: TGTGCCAGCTCACCGCTAGGGGCCGACGGTGAGCAGTTCTTC. Translation: CASSPLGADGEQFF.

The J gene is TRBJ1-2, the V gene TRBV18; D perhaps matches TRBD1 (5 bases). The CDR3 sequence is 14 residues long. V lost 2 bases and J 4 bases, leaving 11 bases between the germline ends. CDR1 and CDR2 (germline): KGHSH, LQKENI. This chain's CDR3 is CASSPSGRGYGYTF. CDR3 sequence (DNA): TGTGCCAGCTCACCATCGGGGCGGGGCTATGGCTACACCTTC.

This clone was detected once. The chain combines TRBV6-5 with TRBJ1-2; possible D gene TRBD1, 5 bases. The CDR3 totals 13 residues. With 9 bases removed from V and 3 bases from J, the gap between germline ends came to 14 bases. CDR1 is MNHEY, CDR2 SVGAGI, per germline. The CDR3 loop is CASLSGGDYGYTF. In DNA, the CDR3 is TGTGCCAGTCTGTCGGGGGGAGACTATGGCTACACCTTC.

The CDR3 DNA reads TGTGCCAGCAGCTTGGCCGAGGGGGCCGAGCAGTACTTC. The encoded protein is CASSLAEGAEQYF. The V gene is TRBV5-4, the J gene TRBJ2-7; 7 bases agree with TRBD1. Trimming cost V 0 bases and J 6 bases; bases outside gene matches: 3. This CDR3 has 13 residues. Germline CDR1 SGHNT, CDR2 YYREEE (reference sequence). The entire variable domain, with the rest obtained from reference TRBV5-4 and TRBJ2-7, is as follows: ETGVTQSPTHLIKTRGQQVTLRCSSQSGHNTVSWYQQALGQGPQFIFQYYREEENGRGNFPPRFSGLQFPNYSSELNVNALELDDSALYLCASSLAEGAEQYFGPGTRLTVT.

This clone turned up a few times. V usage is TRBV6-5 and J usage is TRBJ1-2; 7 nucleotides line up with TRBD1. CDR1 and CDR2 (germline): MNHEY, SVGAGI. V was clipped by 5 bases and J by 8 bases; unmatched bases: 14. This CDR3 has 15 amino acids. For the CDR3, the DNA is TGTGCCAGCAGTAAAAGACAGGGAGTGGGGGACGGCTACACCTTC. Protein sequence: CASSKRQGVGDGYTF.

The rearrangement links TRBV6-6 to TRBJ2-7, with TRBD2 matching over 7 bases. CDR1 is MNHNY, CDR2 SVGAGI, per germline (reference sequence). CDR3 size: 15 residues. V was clipped by 2 bases and J by 1 base; unmatched bases: 5. CDR3 residues: CASSYEGLNSYEQYF. The DNA of the CDR3 is TGTGCCAGCAGTTACGAGGGACTAAATTCCTACGAGCAGTACTTC.

In its sample, this clone was seen many times. J is TRBJ1-2 and V is TRBV30, with D possibly matching TRBD1 (5 bases). CDR3 length: 13 residues. Trimming stripped 2 bases from V and 7 bases from J, with 14 bases between. The V gene's germline CDR1 is GTSNPN and CDR2 SVGIG (reference sequence). In DNA form, the CDR3 reads TGTGCCTGGAGTCTACTCCAGGGAGGTGGCTACACCTTC. Residues: CAWSLLQGGGYTF. The full variable domain, completed using reference TRBV30 and TRBJ1-2, is SQTIHQWPATLVQPVGSPLSLECTVEGTSNPNLYWYRQAAGRGLQLLFYSVGIGQISSEVPQNLSASRPQDRQFILSSKKLLLSDSGFYLCAWSLLQGGGYTFGSGTRLTVV.

This clone was counted at least ten times. The V and J genes are TRBV20-1 and TRBJ1-1; D uncertain. V lost 6 bases and J 5 bases, leaving 13 bases between the germline ends. Per germline, CDR1 DFQATT and CDR2 SNEGSKA (reference sequence). The CDR3 extends over 12 amino acids. CDR3 in DNA: TGCAGTGCCAGTTCGGTGTGGACTGAAGCTTTCTTT. The encoded protein is CSASSVWTEAFF.

The chain combines TRBV18 with TRBJ2-2; perhaps TRBD1 as D (6 bases). This CDR3 has 14 amino acids. Germline assignment: CDR1 KGHSH and CDR2 LQKENI. The V and J ends lost 7 bases and 0 bases respectively, with 9 bases between them. CDR3 nucleotides: TGTGCCAGCTTACAGGGTACGAACACCGGGGAGCTGTTTTTT. Amino acids: CASLQGTNTGELFF.

This sequence joins TRBV5-6 and TRBJ1-2; the D is unclear. V shed 2 bases and J shed 0 bases, with 5 bases lying between them. Germline V gives CDR1 SGHDT, CDR2 YYEEEE. This CDR3 region has 13 residues. The CDR3: CASSFSANYGYTF. For the CDR3, the DNA is TGTGCCAGCAGCTTCTCTGCTAACTATGGCTACACCTTC.

The genes are TRBV13 and TRBJ2-1, with a weak D call TRBD2 (6 bases). The CDR3 totals 17 residues. The germline V and J ends were trimmed by 2 bases and 0 bases, with 14 bases remaining between them. Germline CDR1 is PRHDT and CDR2 is FYEKMQ (reference sequence). This chain's CDR3 is CASSLMGGLSSYNEQFF. CDR3 nucleotides: TGTGCCAGCAGCTTAATGGGGGGACTGAGCTCCTACAATGAGCAGTTCTTC.

This chain links TRBV27 with TRBJ1-4, with 8 bases identical to TRBD1. Germline CDR1 MNHEY, CDR2 SMNVEV (reference sequence). The CDR3 runs to 15 residues. Trimming cost V 5 bases and J 8 bases; bases outside gene matches: 10. The CDR3 loop reads CASSPRTGQGEKLFF. In DNA, the CDR3 is TGTGCCAGCAGTCCTCGGACAGGGCAGGGGGAAAAACTGTTTTTT.

The V gene is TRBV2, the J gene TRBJ1-5, with no clear D. The CDR3 is 13 amino acids. CDR1 is SNHLY, CDR2 FYNNEI, per germline. V was clipped by 9 bases and J by 3 bases, with 12 bases between them. CDR3 nucleotide sequence: TGTGCCAGTACAAATGGAGCCAATCAGCCCCAGCATTTT. Translating it yields CASTNGANQPQHF.

The chain joins TRBV27 to TRBJ2-2; no reliable D call. The CDR3 has 13 residues. Germline CDR1 is MNHEY and CDR2 is SMNVEV (reference sequence). Trimming took off 3 bases at V and 5 bases at J, with 7 bases between the two ends. CDR3 coding DNA: TGTGCCAGCAGTTTTTTAGAGACCGGGGAGCTGTTTTTT. Its translation: CASSFLETGELFF.

The chain recombines TRBV4-2 with TRBJ1-1; 7 bases agree with TRBD1. The CDR3 sequence is 14 residues long. Trimming removed 4 bases from V and 0 bases from J; junction bases left unmatched: 2. Germline CDR1 and CDR2: LGHNA and YNFKEQ. The CDR3 is CASSPRGMNTEAFF. Here the CDR3 DNA reads TGTGCCAGCAGCCCCAGGGGGATGAACACTGAAGCTTTCTTT.

The chain carries TRBV7-3 and TRBJ2-3, with D uncertain. This CDR3 comprises 15 residues. Germline CDR1 reads SGHTA; CDR2 reads FQGTGA. Trimming took off 6 bases at V and 2 bases at J, with 15 bases between the two ends. Here the CDR3 DNA reads TGTGCCAGCAGTACTAATAGAGATCTCACAGATACGCAGTATTTT. Translating it yields CASSTNRDLTDTQYF.

V usage is TRBV2 and J usage is TRBJ2-1, with D maybe TRBD2 (6 bases). Germline V gives CDR1 SNHLY, CDR2 FYNNEI. This CDR3 has 14 amino acids. V lost 6 bases to trimming and J lost 0 bases, with 9 bases between them. The CDR3 region is CASRRDSSYNEQFF. CDR3 DNA sequence: TGTGCCAGCAGGAGGGACTCCTCCTACAATGAGCAGTTCTTC. Supplemented by reference TRBV2 and TRBJ2-1, the full variable domain reads EPEVTQTPSHQVTQMGQEVILRCVPISNHLYFYWYRQILGQKVEFLVSFYNNEISEKSEIFDDQFSVERPDGSNFTLKIRSTKLEDSAMYFCASRRDSSYNEQFFGPGTRLTVL.

The V and J genes are TRBV4-1 and TRBJ1-2, with D possibly matching TRBD1 (6 bases). V was clipped by 4 bases and J by 1 base, with 19 bases between them. This CDR3 is 17 amino acids long. CDR1 and CDR2 (germline): MGHRA, YSYEKL. CDR3 region: CASSPSPQGPLNYGYTF. In nucleotides, the CDR3 is TGCGCCAGCAGCCCATCACCACAGGGACCCCTTAACTATGGCTACACCTTC.

The chain joins TRBV5-4 to TRBJ2-2, with a possible D match to TRBD2 (5 bases). The CDR3 has 15 residues. V was cut by 4 bases and J by 6 bases, with 16 bases left in between. Germline CDR1 is SGHNT and CDR2 is YYREEE (reference sequence). CDR3 sequence: CASSPGIALPGELFF. The CDR3 DNA follows: TGTGCCAGCAGCCCGGGCATAGCGCTCCCCGGGGAGCTGTTTTTT.

The chain carries TRBV27 and TRBJ2-7; D is ambiguous. Germline V CDR1 and CDR2: MNHEY, SMNVEV (reference sequence). The V end was cut by 4 bases, the J end by 5 bases, with 12 bases between. This CDR3 has 13 amino acids. This CDR3 reads CASSYTRAHEQYF. As DNA, the CDR3 is TGTGCCAGCAGTTATACCCGAGCCCACGAGCAGTACTTC.

This chain's CDR3 is CASSQGPRGSYNSPLHF. For the CDR3, the DNA is TGCGCCAGCAGCCAAGGCCCGCGGGGTTCCTATAATTCACCCCTCCACTTT. The J gene is TRBJ1-6, the V gene TRBV4-1; D is unclear. V shed 1 base and J shed 1 base, with 11 bases lying between them. This CDR3 comprises 17 residues. Germline values: CDR1 MGHRA, CDR2 YSYEKL.

This clone was recorded only once. The rearrangement uses TRBV19 and TRBJ1-1, with D perhaps matching TRBD1 (5 bases). V lost 5 bases and J lost 0, with 10 bases in between. From germline, CDR1 is LNHDA and CDR2 SQIVND (reference sequence). This CDR3 region has 14 residues. CDR3 DNA: TGTGCCAGTAGTCCCGCAGGGCTGAACACTGAAGCTTTCTTT. Its translation: CASSPAGLNTEAFF.

The chain is built from TRBV6-2 or TRBV6-3 and TRBJ2-7; D gene unclear. Trimming left V 0 bases short and J 6 bases short, with 6 bases between. The CDR3 totals 12 residues. The germline CDR1 and CDR2 sequences are MNHEY and SVGEGT. The CDR3 bases are TGTGCCAGCAGTTACTCAACAGCCGAGCAGTACGTC. Encoded protein: CASSYSTAEQYV.

The gene calls are TRBV5-1 and TRBJ2-7, with 13 nucleotides matching TRBD2. The CDR3 has 15 residues. Germline V gene data show CDR1 as SGHRS and CDR2 as YFSETQ. J gave up 4 bases and V 4 bases, and 5 bases lay outside the gene matches. The CDR3 region is CASSREGLAGYEQYF. Here the CDR3 DNA reads TGCGCCAGCAGCCGGGAGGGACTAGCGGGGTACGAGCAGTACTTC.

This clone has a single count. This chain uses TRBV5-1 with TRBJ1-2; 8 bases match TRBD1. Trimming removed 4 bases from V and 0 bases from J; junction bases left unmatched: 11. Germline assignment: CDR1 SGHRS and CDR2 YFSETQ. The CDR3 extends over 17 amino acids. CDR3 sequence reads: CASSPGQGLPPNYGYTF. CDR3 coding DNA: TGCGCCAGCAGCCCAGGACAGGGATTGCCCCCTAACTATGGCTACACCTTC.

The chain is built from TRBV13 and TRBJ2-3; 14 nucleotides align to TRBD2. The length of the CDR3 is 18 residues. Trimming removed 4 bases from V and 8 bases from J; junction bases left unmatched: 14. Germline values: CDR1 PRHDT, CDR2 FYEKMQ (reference sequence). The CDR3, as DNA: TGTGCCAGCAGCTATAGGACTAGCGGGGGGCCGCGCGTGGGTACGCAGTATTTT. Translating it yields CASSYRTSGGPRVGTQYF.